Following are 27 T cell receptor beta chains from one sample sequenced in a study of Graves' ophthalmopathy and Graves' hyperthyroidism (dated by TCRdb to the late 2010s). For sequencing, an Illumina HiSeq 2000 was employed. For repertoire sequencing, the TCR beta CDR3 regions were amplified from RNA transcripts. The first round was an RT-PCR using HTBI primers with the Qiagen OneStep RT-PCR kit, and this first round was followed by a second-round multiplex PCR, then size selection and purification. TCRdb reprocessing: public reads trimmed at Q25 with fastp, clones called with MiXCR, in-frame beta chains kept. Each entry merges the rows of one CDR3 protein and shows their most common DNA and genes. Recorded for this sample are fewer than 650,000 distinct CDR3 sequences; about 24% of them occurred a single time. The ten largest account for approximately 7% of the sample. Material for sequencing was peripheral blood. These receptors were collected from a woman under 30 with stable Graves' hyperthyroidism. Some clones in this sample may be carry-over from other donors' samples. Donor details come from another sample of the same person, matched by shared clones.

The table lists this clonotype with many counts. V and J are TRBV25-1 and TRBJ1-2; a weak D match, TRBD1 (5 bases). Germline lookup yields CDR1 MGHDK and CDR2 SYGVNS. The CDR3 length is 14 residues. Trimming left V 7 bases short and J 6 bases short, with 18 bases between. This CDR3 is CASKVTPGTHGYTF. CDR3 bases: TGTGCCAGCAAGGTGACGCCGGGGACCCATGGCTACACCTTC.

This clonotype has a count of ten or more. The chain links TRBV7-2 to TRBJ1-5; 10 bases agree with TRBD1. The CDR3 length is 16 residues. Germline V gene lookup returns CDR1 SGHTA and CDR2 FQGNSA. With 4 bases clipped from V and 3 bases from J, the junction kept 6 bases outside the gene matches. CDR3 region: CASSWKTGGVNQPQHF. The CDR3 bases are TGTGCCAGCAGCTGGAAGACAGGGGGCGTCAATCAGCCCCAGCATTTT.

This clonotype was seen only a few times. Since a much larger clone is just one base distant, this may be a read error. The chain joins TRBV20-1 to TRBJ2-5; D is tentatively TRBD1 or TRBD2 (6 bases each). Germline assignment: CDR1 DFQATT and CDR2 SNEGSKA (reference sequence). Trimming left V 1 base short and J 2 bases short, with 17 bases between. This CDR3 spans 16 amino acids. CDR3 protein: CSARVRGDLLQETQYF. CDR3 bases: TGCAGTGCTAGAGTGAGGGGGGACCTCCTACAAGAGACCCAGTACTTC.

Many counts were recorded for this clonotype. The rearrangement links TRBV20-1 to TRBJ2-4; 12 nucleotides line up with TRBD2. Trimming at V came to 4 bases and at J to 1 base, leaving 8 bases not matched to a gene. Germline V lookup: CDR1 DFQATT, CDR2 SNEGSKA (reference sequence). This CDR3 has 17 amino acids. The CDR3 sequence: CSATSGGARAAKNIQYF. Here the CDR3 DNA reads TGCAGTGCTACTAGCGGGGGGGCCCGGGCGGCCAAAAACATTCAGTACTTC.

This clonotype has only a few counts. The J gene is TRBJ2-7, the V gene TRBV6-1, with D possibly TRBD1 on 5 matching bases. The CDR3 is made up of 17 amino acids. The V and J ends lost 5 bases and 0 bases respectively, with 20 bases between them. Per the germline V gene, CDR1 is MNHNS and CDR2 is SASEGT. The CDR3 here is CASSPYRGHPTSYEQYF. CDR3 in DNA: TGTGCCAGCAGTCCCTATCGAGGACACCCGACCTCCTACGAGCAGTACTTC.

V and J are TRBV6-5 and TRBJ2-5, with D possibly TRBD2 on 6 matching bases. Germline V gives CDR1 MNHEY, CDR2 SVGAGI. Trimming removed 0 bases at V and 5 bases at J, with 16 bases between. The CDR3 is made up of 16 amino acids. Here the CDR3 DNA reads TGTGCCAGCAGTTACTCGGTTGGGACTCTGAGGGAGACCCAGTACTTC. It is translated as CASSYSVGTLRETQYF.

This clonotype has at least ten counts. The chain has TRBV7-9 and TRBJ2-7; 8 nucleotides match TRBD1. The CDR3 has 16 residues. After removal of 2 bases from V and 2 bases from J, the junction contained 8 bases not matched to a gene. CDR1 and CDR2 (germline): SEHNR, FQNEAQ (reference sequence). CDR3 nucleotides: TGTGCCAGCAGCTTAATGACAGGGGTAGGGGCCTACGAGCAGTACTTC. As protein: CASSLMTGVGAYEQYF.

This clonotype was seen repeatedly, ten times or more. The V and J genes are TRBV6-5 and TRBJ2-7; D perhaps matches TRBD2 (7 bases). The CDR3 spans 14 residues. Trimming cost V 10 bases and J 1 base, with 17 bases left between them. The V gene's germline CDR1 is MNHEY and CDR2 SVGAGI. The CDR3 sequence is CAIGGAIGSYEQYF. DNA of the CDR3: TGTGCCATTGGGGGGGCCATCGGGTCCTACGAGCAGTACTTC.

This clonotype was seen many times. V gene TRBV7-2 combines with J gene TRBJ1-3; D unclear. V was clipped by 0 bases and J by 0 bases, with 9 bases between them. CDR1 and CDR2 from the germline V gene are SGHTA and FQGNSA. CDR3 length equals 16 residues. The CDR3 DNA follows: TGTGCCAGCAGCTTAGCCCCCGGGTCCTCTGGAAACACCATATATTTT. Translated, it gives CASSLAPGSSGNTIYF.

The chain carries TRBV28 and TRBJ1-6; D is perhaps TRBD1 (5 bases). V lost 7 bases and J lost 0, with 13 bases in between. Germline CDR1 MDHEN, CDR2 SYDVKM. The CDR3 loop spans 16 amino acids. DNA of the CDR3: TGTGCCAGCACCGAAACGGGGGGCTCCTATAATTCACCCCTCCACTTT. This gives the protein CASTETGGSYNSPLHF.

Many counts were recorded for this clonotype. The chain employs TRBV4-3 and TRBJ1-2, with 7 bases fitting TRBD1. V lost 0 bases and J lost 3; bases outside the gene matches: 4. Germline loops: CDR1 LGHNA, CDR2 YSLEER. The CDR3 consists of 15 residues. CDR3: CASSQEAGQYYGYTF. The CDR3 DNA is TGCGCCAGCAGCCAAGAAGCGGGACAGTACTATGGCTACACCTTC.

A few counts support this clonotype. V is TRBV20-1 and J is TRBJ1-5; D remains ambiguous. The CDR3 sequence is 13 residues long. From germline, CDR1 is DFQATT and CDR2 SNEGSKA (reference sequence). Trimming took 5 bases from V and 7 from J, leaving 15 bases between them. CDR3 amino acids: CSASPHEAQPQHF. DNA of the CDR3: TGCAGTGCTTCCCCCCACGAGGCCCAGCCCCAGCATTTT.

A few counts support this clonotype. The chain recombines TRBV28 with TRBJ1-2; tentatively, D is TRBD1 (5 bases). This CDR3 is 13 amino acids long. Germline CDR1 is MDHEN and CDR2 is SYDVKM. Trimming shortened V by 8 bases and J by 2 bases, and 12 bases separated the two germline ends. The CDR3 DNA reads TGTGCCAGCCTCAGGGCTCTCAACTATGGCTACACCTTC. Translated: CASLRALNYGYTF.

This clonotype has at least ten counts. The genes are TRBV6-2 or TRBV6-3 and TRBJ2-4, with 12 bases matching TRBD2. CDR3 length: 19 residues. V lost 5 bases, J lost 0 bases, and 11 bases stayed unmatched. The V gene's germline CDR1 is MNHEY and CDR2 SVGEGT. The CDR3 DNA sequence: TGTGCCAGCAGTGCGCGACTAGCGGGGGTATCAGAAGCCAAAAACATTCAGTACTTC. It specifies CASSARLAGVSEAKNIQYF.

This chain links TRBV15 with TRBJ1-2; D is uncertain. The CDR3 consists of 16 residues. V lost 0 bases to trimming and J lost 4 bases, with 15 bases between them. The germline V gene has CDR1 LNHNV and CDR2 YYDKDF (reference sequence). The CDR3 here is CATSRDLVLSGYGYTF. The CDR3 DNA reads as TGTGCCACCAGCAGAGATCTTGTCCTTTCGGGCTATGGCTACACCTTC.

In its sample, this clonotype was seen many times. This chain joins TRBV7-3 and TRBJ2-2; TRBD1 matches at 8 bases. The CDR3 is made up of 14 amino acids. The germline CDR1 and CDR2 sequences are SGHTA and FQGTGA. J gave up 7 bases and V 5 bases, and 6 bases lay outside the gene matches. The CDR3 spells CASSPGTGGGELFF. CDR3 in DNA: TGTGCCAGCAGCCCCGGGACAGGCGGCGGGGAGCTGTTTTTT.

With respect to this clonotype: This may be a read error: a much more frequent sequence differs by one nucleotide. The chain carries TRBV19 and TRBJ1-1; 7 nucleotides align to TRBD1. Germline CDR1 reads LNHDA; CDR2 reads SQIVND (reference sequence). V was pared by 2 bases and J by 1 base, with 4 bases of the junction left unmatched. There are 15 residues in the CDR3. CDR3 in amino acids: CASSIWDRENTEAFF. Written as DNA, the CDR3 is TGTGCCAGTAGTATATGGGACAGAGAGAACACTGAAGCTTTCTTT.

CDR3 region: CASSWAPNTGELFF. CDR3 in DNA: TGCGCCAGCAGCTGGGCCCCGAACACCGGGGAGCTGTTTTTT. The rearrangement links TRBV5-1 to TRBJ2-2; D ambiguous. CDR1 and CDR2 (germline): SGHRS, YFSETQ. CDR3 size: 14 residues. Trimming removed 3 bases from V and 0 bases from J, with 6 bases in between.

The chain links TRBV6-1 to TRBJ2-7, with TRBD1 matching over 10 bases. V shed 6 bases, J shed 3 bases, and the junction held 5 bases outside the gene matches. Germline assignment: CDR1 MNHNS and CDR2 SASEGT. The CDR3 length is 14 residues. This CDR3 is CASRRGQGDYEQYF. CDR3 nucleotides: TGTGCCAGCAGACGTGGACAGGGGGACTACGAGCAGTACTTC.

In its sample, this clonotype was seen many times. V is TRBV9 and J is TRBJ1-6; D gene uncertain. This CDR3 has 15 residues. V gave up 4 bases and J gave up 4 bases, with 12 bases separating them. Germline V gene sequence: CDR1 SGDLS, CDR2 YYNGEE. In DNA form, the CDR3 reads TGTGCCAGCAGCCCCCGGTCGAGTTATAATTCACCCCTCCACTTT. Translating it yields CASSPRSSYNSPLHF. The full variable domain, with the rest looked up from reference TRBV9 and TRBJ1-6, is DSGVTQTPKHLITATGQRVTLRCSPRSGDLSVYWYQQSLDQGLQFLIQYYNGEERAKGNILERFSAQQFPDLHSELNLSSLELGDSALYFCASSPRSSYNSPLHFGNGTRLTVT.

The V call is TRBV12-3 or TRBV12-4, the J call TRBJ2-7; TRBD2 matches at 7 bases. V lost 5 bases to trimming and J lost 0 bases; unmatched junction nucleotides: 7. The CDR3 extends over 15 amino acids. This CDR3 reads CASSAGASSSYEQYF. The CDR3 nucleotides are TGTGCCAGCAGTGCGGGAGCCTCGAGCTCCTACGAGCAGTACTTC.

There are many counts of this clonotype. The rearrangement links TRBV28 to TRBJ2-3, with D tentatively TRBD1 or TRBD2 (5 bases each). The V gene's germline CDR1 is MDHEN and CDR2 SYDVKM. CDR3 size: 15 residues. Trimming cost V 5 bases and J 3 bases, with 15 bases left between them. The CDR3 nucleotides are TGTGCCAGCAGTCGGGACCTCGCCTATACAGATACGCAGTATTTT. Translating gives CASSRDLAYTDTQYF.

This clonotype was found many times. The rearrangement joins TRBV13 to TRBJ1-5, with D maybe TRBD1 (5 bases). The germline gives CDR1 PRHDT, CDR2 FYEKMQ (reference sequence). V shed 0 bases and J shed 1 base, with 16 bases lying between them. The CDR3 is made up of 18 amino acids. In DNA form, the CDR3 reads TGTGCCAGCAGCTTAGGGCAGGGAGGGCTTGCAAGCAATCAGCCCCAGCATTTT. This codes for CASSLGQGGLASNQPQHF. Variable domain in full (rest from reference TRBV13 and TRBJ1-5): AAGVIQSPRHLIKEKRETATLKCYPIPRHDTVYWYQQGPGQDPQFLISFYEKMQSDKGSIPDRFSAQQFSDYHSELNMSSLELGDSALYFCASSLGQGGLASNQPQHFGDGTRLSIL.

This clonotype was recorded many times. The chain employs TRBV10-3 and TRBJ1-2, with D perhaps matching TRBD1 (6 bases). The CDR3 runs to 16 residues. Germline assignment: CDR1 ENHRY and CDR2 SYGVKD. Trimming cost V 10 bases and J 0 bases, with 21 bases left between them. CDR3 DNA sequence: TGTGCCACCATCCGATCAGGGGACTCAGCTAACTATGGCTACACCTTC. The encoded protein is CATIRSGDSANYGYTF.

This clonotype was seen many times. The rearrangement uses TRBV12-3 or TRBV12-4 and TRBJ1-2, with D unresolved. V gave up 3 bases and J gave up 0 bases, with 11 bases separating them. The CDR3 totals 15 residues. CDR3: CASSFGTAPNYGYTF. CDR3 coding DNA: TGTGCCAGCAGTTTTGGTACAGCCCCTAACTATGGCTACACCTTC.

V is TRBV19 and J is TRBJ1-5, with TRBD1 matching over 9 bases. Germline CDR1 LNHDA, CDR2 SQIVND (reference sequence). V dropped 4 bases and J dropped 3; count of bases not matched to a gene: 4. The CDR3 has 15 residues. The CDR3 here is CASSTWTGDNQPQHF. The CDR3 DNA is TGTGCCAGTAGTACTTGGACAGGGGACAATCAGCCCCAGCATTTT.

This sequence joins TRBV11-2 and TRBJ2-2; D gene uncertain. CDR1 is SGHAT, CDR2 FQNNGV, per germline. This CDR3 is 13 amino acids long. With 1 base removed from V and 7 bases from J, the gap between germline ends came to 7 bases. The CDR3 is CASSLVMRGELFF. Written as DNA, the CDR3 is TGTGCCAGCAGCTTAGTGATGCGCGGGGAGCTGTTTTTT.